A few counts support the clone carrying this T cell receptor beta chain. This specimen comes from a study of T-cell memory formation after mild COVID-19. The V gene lost 1 base and the J gene lost 3 bases, with 16 bases spanning the gap. The CDR3 spans 15 residues. Germline assignment: CDR1 SQVTM and CDR2 ANQGSEA. TCRdb re-derived calls from the 5' RACE reads in MiXCR, one entry per CDR3 protein. The data hold 190,000 or so distinct CDR3 sequences, with about 22% observed a single time. The chain joins TRBV29-1 to TRBJ2-7; TRBD1 or TRBD2 may be the D gene (5 bases each). The origin of this receptor is an adult woman who had mild COVID-19 (a few samples of this study predate the infection). Cell type and time point are not known. The sample consisted of PBMCs or a T cell subset sorted from them (not recorded which). The CDR3 DNA sequence: TGCAGCGTTGAAGGGACTGGGTATGACAGCTACGAGCAGTACTTC. The encoded protein is CSVEGTGYDSYEQYF.